This T cell receptor beta chain appears in the sequencing data of a study of response to subunit inactivated influenza vaccine. Findings and limits, study-wide: The authors proposed limited new T cell recruitment per seasonal influenza vaccination.

Via MiXCR, TCRdb re-called the RT-PCR reads, giving one row per CDR3 protein. The sample carries hundreds of thousands of distinct CDR3 sequences, 11% to 15% recorded once. CDR3 length: 15 residues. The germline V gene has CDR1 DFQATT and CDR2 SNEGSKA (reference sequence). Between the trimmed V and J ends, which lost 3 bases and 4 bases, there was a span of 17 bases. On this clonotype itself: What it binds is not known.

The chain combines TRBV20-1 with TRBJ2-3; the D is unclear. The specimen was PBMCs from blood, collected approximately 15 days before vaccination. The sequence was collected from a man aged 50 to 59 who received an inactivated influenza vaccine. CDR3 bases: TGCAGTGCTAGGGGGTGGCCAGCCCGTCCAGATACGCAGTATTTT. This translates into CSARGWPARPDTQYF.